Shown below are 30 T cell receptor beta chains from a single sample sequenced in a study of OX40 agonist ivuxolimab in advanced cancers. The repertoire was sequenced with immunoSEQ multiplex PCR; TCRdb's copy has only in-frame clones and lacks some. Here the sample spans about 12,000 clones, about four fifths being singletons. Source: CD4+ or CD8+ T cells sorted from blood, taken in a trial of the OX40 agonist ivuxolimab. These receptors all come from an adult with an advanced solid tumor such as melanoma, head and neck, liver or kidney cancer.

The CDR3 DNA is TGTGCCAGCAGTCCCCGGGCAGACTCCTATAATTCACCCCTCCACTTT. The encoded protein is CASSPRADSYNSPLHF. This sequence joins TRBV28 and TRBJ1-6; D is unclear. V dropped 5 bases and J dropped 0 bases, with 11 bases sitting between them. Looked up from germline, CDR1 is MDHEN and CDR2 is SYDVKM. This CDR3 is built from 16 residues.

This sequence joins TRBV10-3 and TRBJ2-2, with TRBD2 as a possible D gene (6 bases). Per the germline V gene, CDR1 is ENHRY and CDR2 is SYGVKD. Trimming removed 6 bases from V and 4 bases from J, with 15 bases in between. The CDR3 has 15 residues. The CDR3 protein is CAISPPGLFTGELFF. CDR3 nucleotides: TGTGCCATCAGCCCTCCGGGACTGTTCACCGGGGAGCTGTTTTTT.

V usage is TRBV4-3 and J usage is TRBJ2-7; D might be TRBD1 (6 bases). With 0 bases removed from V and 2 bases from J, the gap between germline ends came to 8 bases. CDR3 length equals 14 residues. Germline-derived CDR1 and CDR2 are LGHNA and YSLEER. Here the CDR3 reads CASSQDPGAYEQYF. The CDR3 DNA sequence: TGCGCCAGCAGCCAAGATCCAGGGGCCTACGAGCAGTACTTC.

The rearrangement links TRBV11-2 to TRBJ2-7, with D possibly matching TRBD2 (5 bases). V dropped 3 bases and J dropped 2 bases, with 11 bases sitting between them. The CDR3 loop spans 14 amino acids. Germline V CDR1 and CDR2: SGHAT, FQNNGV. In nucleotides, the CDR3 is TGTGCCAGCAGCTTCCGGGAAAACACCTACGAGCAGTACTTC. This codes for CASSFRENTYEQYF.

This sequence joins TRBV4-1 and TRBJ2-3; D not certain. Trimming shortened V by 1 base and J by 0 bases, and 11 bases separated the two germline ends. This CDR3 region has 16 residues. CDR1 and CDR2 from the germline V gene are MGHRA and YSYEKL. CDR3 DNA: TGCGCCAGCAGCCAAGGTGAGACTTCAAGCACAGATACGCAGTATTTT. Its translation: CASSQGETSSTDTQYF.

V gene TRBV7-9 combines with J gene TRBJ2-1; no clear D gene. The CDR3 is made up of 12 amino acids. With 6 bases removed from V and 1 base from J, the gap between germline ends came to 4 bases. CDR1 is SEHNR and CDR2 is FQNEAQ in the germline V gene (reference sequence). The CDR3 region is CASRLSYNEQFF. DNA of the CDR3: TGTGCCAGCAGGCTATCCTACAATGAGCAGTTCTTC. Full variable domain (missing parts from reference TRBV7-9 and TRBJ2-1): DTGVSQNPRHKITKRGQNVTFRCDPISEHNRLYWYRQTLGQGPEFLTYFQNEAQLEKSRLLSDRFSAERPKGSFSTLEIQRTEQGDSAMYLCASRLSYNEQFFGPGTRLTVL.

The gene calls are TRBV19 and TRBJ1-1; D possibly corresponds to TRBD1 (6 bases). Germline-derived CDR1 and CDR2 are LNHDA and SQIVND (reference sequence). Deletions cut 3 bases from V and 2 bases from J, with 16 bases between. The CDR3 is made up of 16 amino acids. The CDR3 here is CASSIPGVGSNTEAFF. The DNA of the CDR3 is TGTGCCAGTAGTATCCCAGGGGTAGGGTCCAACACTGAAGCTTTCTTT. Supplemented by reference TRBV19 and TRBJ1-1, the full variable domain reads DGGITQSPKYLFRKEGQNVTLSCEQNLNHDAMYWYRQDPGQGLRLIYYSQIVNDFQKGDIAEGYSVSREKKESFPLTVTSAQKNPTAFYLCASSIPGVGSNTEAFFGQGTRLTVV.

The V gene is TRBV6-5, the J gene TRBJ2-1; a weak D match, TRBD2 (5 bases). The germline CDR1 and CDR2 sequences are MNHEY and SVGAGI. Trimming removed 10 bases from V and 8 bases from J, with 21 bases in between. This CDR3 is built from 14 residues. The CDR3, as DNA: TGTGCCACCGCGGGTCTCATCCAGCCCGATGAGCAGTTCTTC. Protein sequence: CATAGLIQPDEQFF.

V and J are TRBV7-9 and TRBJ2-7; D gene uncertain. The CDR3 has 11 amino acids. The germline gives CDR1 SEHNR, CDR2 FQNEAQ (reference sequence). Deletions cut 4 bases from V and 7 bases from J, with 8 bases between. This CDR3 reads CASSSQGEQYF. DNA of the CDR3: TGTGCCAGCAGCTCCCAAGGGGAGCAGTACTTC.

The chain has TRBV4-2 and TRBJ2-1; D is undetermined. V was trimmed by 0 bases and J by 8 bases, leaving 8 bases between them. This CDR3 has 13 amino acids. In germline, CDR1 is LGHNA, CDR2 YNFKEQ. CDR3 sequence reads: CASSQDWEYEQFF. CDR3 DNA: TGTGCCAGCAGCCAAGACTGGGAATATGAGCAGTTCTTC.

This clone was found once. The V call is TRBV10-3, the J call TRBJ1-4; perhaps TRBD1 as D (5 bases). This CDR3 contains 15 residues. Deletions cut 0 bases from V and 4 bases from J, with 9 bases between. Germline assignment: CDR1 ENHRY and CDR2 SYGVKD. The CDR3 DNA reads as TGTGCCATCAGTGAGTCCGGGGGTCTTAATGAAAAACTGTTTTTT. It specifies CAISESGGLNEKLFF.

The rearrangement uses TRBV7-2 and TRBJ1-2, with 9 bases identical to TRBD1. The CDR3 covers 16 residues. Germline V gene sequence: CDR1 SGHTA, CDR2 FQGNSA. Trimming at V came to 6 bases and at J to 1 base, leaving 9 bases not matched to a gene. CDR3 sequence: CASRPQGAPVNYGYTF. DNA for the CDR3: TGTGCCAGCAGGCCACAGGGGGCGCCGGTTAACTATGGCTACACCTTC.

This sequence joins TRBV7-9 and TRBJ2-7; the match to TRBD1 covers 7 bases. V gave up 4 bases and J gave up 4 bases; unmatched junction bases: 4. This CDR3 has 13 amino acids. Germline V lookup: CDR1 SEHNR, CDR2 FQNEAQ (reference sequence). Written as DNA, the CDR3 is TGTGCCAGCAGCTCCCTGACAGGGTACGAGCAGTACTTC. Translation gives CASSSLTGYEQYF.

This clone has just one count. The chain joins TRBV19 to TRBJ2-2; D gene unclear. The CDR3 totals 13 residues. Trimming removed 10 bases from V and 1 base from J, with 10 bases in between. Germline V CDR1 and CDR2: LNHDA, SQIVND (reference sequence). The chain's CDR3 is CATRVVNTGELFF. The CDR3 DNA reads as TGTGCCACCCGCGTGGTGAACACCGGGGAGCTGTTTTTT.

V usage is TRBV28 and J usage is TRBJ1-2; 7 bases are a match to TRBD1. The CDR3 length is 14 residues. Germline CDR1 reads MDHEN; CDR2 reads SYDVKM. The V and J ends lost 7 bases and 1 base, in that order; junction bases with no gene match: 6. The CDR3 spells CASNLGTVNYGYTF. The CDR3 DNA reads as TGTGCCAGCAACCTGGGGACAGTTAACTATGGCTACACCTTC.

The chain links TRBV7-9 to TRBJ2-1; 11 nucleotides agree with TRBD1. The CDR3 covers 16 residues. The germline CDR1 and CDR2 sequences are SEHNR and FQNEAQ (reference sequence). V lost 5 bases to trimming and J lost 0 bases; unmatched junction nucleotides: 3. Written as DNA, the CDR3 is TGTGCCAGCAGCCCCGGGACAGGGGGCTCCTACAATGAGCAGTTCTTC. Translating gives CASSPGTGGSYNEQFF.

The chain uses TRBV27 and TRBJ1-3; D is unresolved. V shed 6 bases and J shed 0 bases, with 12 bases lying between them. The CDR3 is 15 residues long. Germline-derived CDR1 and CDR2 are MNHEY and SMNVEV (reference sequence). DNA for the CDR3: TGTGCCAGCAGCCCAGACGTTAGCTCTGGAAACACCATATATTTT. Protein sequence: CASSPDVSSGNTIYF.

CDR3 bases: TGTGCCAGCAGTTTAAGGGGCGGACCTACAGCAGAGCAGTTCTTC. Translating it yields CASSLRGGPTAEQFF. The chain employs TRBV28 and TRBJ2-1; TRBD1 is a possible D gene (5 bases). CDR1 MDHEN and CDR2 SYDVKM come from the germline V gene. The length of the CDR3 is 15 residues. The germline V and J ends were trimmed by 2 bases and 10 bases, with 18 bases remaining between them.

This clone has a single count. At the DNA level, this CDR3 is encoded by other sequences in the same sample as well. The genes are TRBV7-9 and TRBJ2-5, with 7 bases lining up with TRBD1. V lost 5 bases, J lost 1 base, and 4 bases stayed unmatched. CDR1 SEHNR and CDR2 FQNEAQ come from the germline V gene (reference sequence). This CDR3 is 14 amino acids long. The CDR3 is CASSPWDSQETQYF. The CDR3 DNA is TGTGCCAGCAGCCCGTGGGACAGCCAAGAGACCCAGTACTTC.

V and J are TRBV9 and TRBJ2-6; TRBD1 aligns across 8 bases. There are 16 residues in the CDR3. The J segment lost 4 bases and the V segment lost 4 bases, leaving 7 bases of the junction unmatched. Germline V CDR1 and CDR2: SGDLS, YYNGEE. The CDR3 protein is CASSPRQGSGANVLTF. In DNA, the CDR3 is TGTGCCAGCAGCCCGCGACAGGGGTCGGGGGCCAACGTCCTGACTTTC.

The table lists this clone with a few counts. The V gene is TRBV27, the J gene TRBJ2-5, with D hard to call. V lost 5 bases to trimming and J lost 5 bases, with 12 bases between them. Looked up from germline, CDR1 is MNHEY and CDR2 is SMNVEV (reference sequence). The CDR3 contains 13 residues. The CDR3 loop is CASSPLPWETQYF. Here the CDR3 DNA reads TGTGCCAGCAGTCCTCTTCCTTGGGAGACCCAGTACTTC.

The chain uses TRBV4-1 and TRBJ2-3; 8 nucleotides line up with TRBD2. The CDR3 totals 17 residues. Germline V lookup: CDR1 MGHRA, CDR2 YSYEKL. V shed 1 base and J 0 bases; nucleotides not matched to a gene: 6. CDR3 residues: CASSQGAAGGSTDTQYF. CDR3 nucleotide sequence: TGCGCCAGCAGCCAAGGGGCGGCGGGGGGTAGCACAGATACGCAGTATTTT.

The chain couples TRBV7-9 to TRBJ2-1; maybe TRBD2 (6 bases). The CDR3 runs to 13 residues. Germline CDR1 reads SEHNR; CDR2 reads FQNEAQ (reference sequence). V was trimmed by 5 bases and J by 5 bases, leaving 10 bases between them. The chain's CDR3 is CASSQPGDNEQFF. DNA of the CDR3: TGTGCCAGCAGCCAGCCGGGAGACAATGAGCAGTTCTTC.

The chain recombines TRBV6-5 with TRBJ1-1, with a weak D call TRBD1 (6 bases). The CDR3 covers 15 residues. The germline CDR1 and CDR2 sequences are MNHEY and SVGAGI. V was shortened by 6 bases and J by 3 bases, with 17 bases between the two germline ends. CDR3 nucleotide sequence: TGTGCCAGCAGCCTACAGGGCAGGGGATACACTGAAGCTTTCTTT. This translates into CASSLQGRGYTEAFF.

V gene TRBV7-8 combines with J gene TRBJ2-7, with 8 bases fitting TRBD2. Germline V gene data show CDR1 as SGHVS and CDR2 as FQNEAQ. CDR3 length equals 18 residues. The V and J ends lost 1 base and 2 bases, in that order; junction bases with no gene match: 13. The DNA of the CDR3 is TGTGCCAGCAGCTTAGGTCAACCGTTAGGAGCGGGAGCCTACGAGCAGTACTTC. It encodes CASSLGQPLGAGAYEQYF.

The chain recombines TRBV10-1 with TRBJ2-7; D unclear. CDR1 is WNHNN and CDR2 is SYGVQD in the germline V gene (reference sequence). Deletions cut 2 bases from V and 3 bases from J, with 8 bases between. CDR3 length: 13 amino acids. CDR3 region: CASSEGKGYEQYF. The CDR3 nucleotides are TGCGCCAGCAGTGAGGGGAAGGGCTACGAGCAGTACTTC.

The rearrangement uses TRBV25-1 and TRBJ1-1; tentative D call: TRBD1 (5 bases). Looked up from germline, CDR1 is MGHDK and CDR2 is SYGVNS. V gave up 3 bases and J gave up 8 bases, with 13 bases separating them. The CDR3 length is 13 residues. CDR3 amino acids: CASSDGMTDEAFF. In nucleotides, the CDR3 is TGTGCCAGCAGTGACGGGATGACAGACGAAGCTTTCTTT.

V gene TRBV18 combines with J gene TRBJ2-2; maybe TRBD1 (6 bases). V shed 1 base and J shed 4 bases, with 10 bases lying between them. CDR3 length: 15 amino acids. Per the germline V gene, CDR1 is KGHSH and CDR2 is LQKENI. CDR3 sequence: CASSPRQDTTGELFF. The CDR3, as DNA: TGTGCCAGCTCACCACGACAGGATACCACCGGGGAGCTGTTTTTT.

V is TRBV27 and J is TRBJ2-1, with a weak D call TRBD2 (6 bases). Per germline, CDR1 MNHEY and CDR2 SMNVEV (reference sequence). The CDR3 is 11 residues long. The ends were cut back, 7 bases at V and 7 bases at J, with 8 bases in the middle. CDR3 sequence (DNA): TGTGCCAGCAAGGAGGGAAATGAGCAGTTCTTC. Amino acid sequence: CASKEGNEQFF.

This clone was seen just once. The V and J genes are TRBV7-8 and TRBJ2-1, with unresolved D. The germline gives CDR1 SGHVS, CDR2 FQNEAQ. The germline V and J ends were trimmed by 5 bases and 5 bases, with 7 bases remaining between them. The CDR3 spans 12 residues. Written as DNA, the CDR3 is TGTGCCAGCAGCCCTTTCGACAATGAGCAGTTCTTC. It specifies CASSPFDNEQFF.